This TCR beta chain was profiled in a study of T cells in Graves' hyperthyroidism and ophthalmopathy. Study results and caveats: Most clonotypes expanded in the thyroid (above 0.001) were also present in blood. Before onset, by a median of around 6.4 months, the model predicted ophthalmopathy.

Points on this clonotype: Its antigen is not identified.

What was amplified from RNA transcripts were TCR beta CDR3 regions. A first-round RT-PCR of the TCR CDR3 used the HTBI primer set. TCRdb re-called the multiplex PCR reads through MiXCR, storing one row per CDR3 protein. The sample has around 290,000 distinct CDR3 sequences; 12% to 15% are singletons. The clonotype comes from a middle-aged woman with Graves' hyperthyroidism. Sequences were obtained from blood.

DNA for the CDR3: TGTGCCATCAGTGCCGGGACTAGCGGGGTGTACAATGAGCAGTTCTTC. Its translation: CAISAGTSGVYNEQFF. The rearrangement links TRBV10-3 to TRBJ2-1, with 13 nucleotides matching TRBD2. Germline-derived CDR1 and CDR2 are ENHRY and SYGVKD. The CDR3 is made up of 16 amino acids. V lost 4 bases to trimming and J lost 4 bases; unmatched junction nucleotides: 4.